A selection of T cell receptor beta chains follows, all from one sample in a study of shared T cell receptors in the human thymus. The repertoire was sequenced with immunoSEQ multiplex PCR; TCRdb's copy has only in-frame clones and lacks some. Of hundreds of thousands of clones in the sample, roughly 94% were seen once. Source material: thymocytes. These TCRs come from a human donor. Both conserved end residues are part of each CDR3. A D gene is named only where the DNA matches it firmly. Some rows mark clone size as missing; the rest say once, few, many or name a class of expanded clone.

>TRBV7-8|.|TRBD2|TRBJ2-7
TGTGCCAGCAGCTTAGCGCCTAGCGGGAGCCTTTCCTACGAGCAGTACTTC
CASSLAPSGSLSYEQYF
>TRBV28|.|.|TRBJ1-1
TGTGCCAGCAGTTTGGGGGGTCAGAGGAGCACTGAAGCTTTCTTT
CASSLGGQRSTEAFF
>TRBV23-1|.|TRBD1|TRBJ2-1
TGCGCCAGCAGTCACACTTTCACAGGGGCCCTTTCATTAGGGCAGTTCTTC
CASSHTFTGALSLGQFF
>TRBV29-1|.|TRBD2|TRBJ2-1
TGCAGCAACCGACTGGTTAGCGGGAGATATGAGCAGTTCTTC
CSNRLVSGRYEQFF
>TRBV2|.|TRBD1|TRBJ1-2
TGTGCCAGCAGAGGGACAGCCTTTAACTATGGCTACACCTTC
CASRGTAFNYGYTF
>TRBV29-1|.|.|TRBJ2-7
TGCAGCGTTGATGCGCATGGCGAGCAGTACTTC
CSVDAHGEQYF
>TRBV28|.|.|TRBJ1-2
TGTGCCAGCAGTTTGACCAGGGAATATGGCTACACCTTC
CASSLTREYGYTF
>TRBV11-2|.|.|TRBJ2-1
TGTGCCAGCAGCCCAATTGGCGGTAAGAGGGAGCAGTTCTTC
CASSPIGGKREQFF
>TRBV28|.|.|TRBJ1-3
TGTGCCAGCAGTCTCGACGGACAGTGGGCGCGATTGGGAAACACCATATATTTT
CASSLDGQWARLGNTIYF
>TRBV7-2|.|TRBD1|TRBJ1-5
TGTGCCAGCAGCTGTACAGGGGGCGCGGGTCAGCCCCAGCATTTT
CASSCTGGAGQPQHF
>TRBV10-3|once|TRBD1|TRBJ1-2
TGTGCCATCAGGGGGACAGGGGACTATGGCTACACCTTC
CAIRGTGDYGYTF
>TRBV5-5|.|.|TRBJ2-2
TGTGCCAGCAGCTTGGCCGCGGGGAAGAACACCGGGGAGCTGTTTTTT
CASSLAAGKNTGELFF
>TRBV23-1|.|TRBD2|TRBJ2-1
TGCGCCAGCAGTCATTCCGGTCGGGGGGGCTACAATGAGCAGTTCTTC
CASSHSGRGGYNEQFF
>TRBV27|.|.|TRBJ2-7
TGTGCCAGCAGTCAATTCCCCGGGTATATCTCCTACGAGCAGTACTTC
CASSQFPGYISYEQYF
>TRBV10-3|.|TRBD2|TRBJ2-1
TGTGCCTCAAGCTTCGCGGGAGGCCAGGTAAGGAATGAGCAGTTCTTC
CASSFAGGQVRNEQFF
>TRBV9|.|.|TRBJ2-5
TGTGCCAGCAGCGCACCACCCCAAGAGACCCAGTACTTC
CASSAPPQETQYF
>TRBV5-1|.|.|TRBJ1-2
TGCGCCAGCAGGCAGAACAGATACCTGAACTATGGCTACACCTTC
CASRQNRYLNYGYTF
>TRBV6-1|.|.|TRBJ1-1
TGTGCCAGCAGGGGGAAATGGGCTGAAGCTTTCTTT
CASRGKWAEAFF
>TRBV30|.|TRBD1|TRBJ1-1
TGTGCCTGCTCGACTAAGACAGGGGGCGAAAACACTGAAGCTTTCTTT
CACSTKTGGENTEAFF
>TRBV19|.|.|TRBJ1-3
TGTGCCAGCCCTGGAAACACCATATATTTT
CASPGNTIYF
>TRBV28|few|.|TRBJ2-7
TGTGCCAGCAGACCCGGGCCCATCTCCTACGAGCAGTACTTC
CASRPGPISYEQYF
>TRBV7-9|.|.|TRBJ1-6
TGTGCCAGCAGTCACGGGGGACGTTCACCCCTCCACTTT
CASSHGGRSPLHF
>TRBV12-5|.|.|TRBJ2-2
TGTGCTAGTGGTTTGCCCCCCCGGGCCGGGGAGCTGTTTTTT
CASGLPPRAGELFF
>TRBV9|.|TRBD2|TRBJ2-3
TGTGCCCGAGTGCTATATAGCGGGAGACGGAGGACAGATACGCAGTATTTT
CARVLYSGRRRTDTQYF
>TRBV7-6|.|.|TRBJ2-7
TGTGCCAGCAGCCCCGGGTGGCCCGTGGGCGGCTCCTACGAGCAGTACTTC
CASSPGWPVGGSYEQYF
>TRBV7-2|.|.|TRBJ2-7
TGTGCCAGCAGCTTCCCTGGGAGAGACTACGAGCAGTACTTC
CASSFPGRDYEQYF
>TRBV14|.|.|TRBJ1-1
TGTGCCAGCAGCCAAAGGTCTAGGACAAGAAACACTGAAGCTTTCTTT
CASSQRSRTRNTEAFF
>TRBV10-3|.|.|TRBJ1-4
TGTGCCATCAGTGACCCCTTGCGGGGAGTCGGTAATGAAAAACTGTTTTTT
CAISDPLRGVGNEKLFF
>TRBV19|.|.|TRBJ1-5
TGTGCCAGTAGAAGGACATCCAATCAGCCCCAGCATTTT
CASRRTSNQPQHF
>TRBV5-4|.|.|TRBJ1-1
TGTGCCAGCAGCTACAGGGAGGGCACTGAAGCTTTCTTT
CASSYREGTEAFF
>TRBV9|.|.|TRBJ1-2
TGTGCCAGCAGCGTAGCTAAAGGATCTAACTATGGCTACACCTTC
CASSVAKGSNYGYTF
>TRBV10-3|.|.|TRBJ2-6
TGTGCCATCAGTGAGTCATGGTCGGCTGGGGCCAACGTCCTGACTTTC
CAISESWSAGANVLTF
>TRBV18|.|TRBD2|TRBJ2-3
TGTGCCAGCTCACCGATCGGACTAGCGGATCAGGATACGCAGTATTTT
CASSPIGLADQDTQYF
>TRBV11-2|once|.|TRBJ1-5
TGTGCCAGCAGCTTACGGTCCAGGCAGCCCCAGCATTTT
CASSLRSRQPQHF
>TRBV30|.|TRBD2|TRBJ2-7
TGTGCCTGGACCCGGACTAGCGGGTGCCACGAGCAGTACTTC
CAWTRTSGCHEQYF
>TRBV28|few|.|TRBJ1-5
TGTGCCAGCAGCGACCGACGGGAGGGGAATCAGCCCCAGCATTTT
CASSDRREGNQPQHF
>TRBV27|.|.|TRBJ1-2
TGTGCCAGCAGTCACGGCAGCCCCACGGGCTATGGCTACACCTTC
CASSHGSPTGYGYTF
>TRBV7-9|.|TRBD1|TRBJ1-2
TGTGCCAGCAGCACATTGGGGGGGACAGCGCCTTTAACTGGCTACACCTTC
CASSTLGGTAPLTGYTF
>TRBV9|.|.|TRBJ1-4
TGTGCCAGCAGCTTCGGAAAGGCTAATGAAAAACTGTTTTTT
CASSFGKANEKLFF
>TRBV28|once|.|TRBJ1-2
TGTGCCAGCAGTTTACTGAAAGCCTCACAATGGGGCTACACCTTC
CASSLLKASQWGYTF
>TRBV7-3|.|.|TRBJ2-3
TGTGCCAGCAGCCGGGGGTCCTGCCCGGCGGGAGATACGCAGTATTTT
CASSRGSCPAGDTQYF
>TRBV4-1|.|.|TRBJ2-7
TGCGCCAGCAGCCAAGTGGGGACTCCACAATCCTACGAGCAGTACTTC
CASSQVGTPQSYEQYF
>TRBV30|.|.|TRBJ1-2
TGTGCCTGGGAGTGGGCTAACTATGGCTACACCTTC
CAWEWANYGYTF
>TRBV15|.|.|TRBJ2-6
TGTGCCACCAGCAGATCGGGGGGCGCTGGGGCCAACGTCCTGACTTTC
CATSRSGGAGANVLTF
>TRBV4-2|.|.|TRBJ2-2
TGTGCCAGCAGCCACATGGGACCCCGAGGCACCGGGGAGCTGTTTTTT
CASSHMGPRGTGELFF
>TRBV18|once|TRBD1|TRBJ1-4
TGTGCCAGCTCACCCCCGACAGGGCCGGGAAAACTGTTTTTT
CASSPPTGPGKLFF
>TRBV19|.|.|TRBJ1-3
TGTGCCAGTAGTGACTCCAGGGTAACTGGAAACACCATATATTTT
CASSDSRVTGNTIYF
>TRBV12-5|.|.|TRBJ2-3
TGTGCTAGTGGTTTGGTGGGTCAGGGAGGAGTGGATACGCAGTATTTT
CASGLVGQGGVDTQYF
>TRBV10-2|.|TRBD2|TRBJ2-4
TGCGCCAGCAGGAGTGGGACTAGCGGGAGTTGGGGCAAAAACATTCAGTACTTC
CASRSGTSGSWGKNIQYF
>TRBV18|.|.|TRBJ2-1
TGTGCCAGCTCGAGCCCCCCAGGGAATGAGCAGTTCTTC
CASSSPPGNEQFF
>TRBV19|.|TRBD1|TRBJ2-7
TGTGCCAGTATACGGCCCGGCAGGGGGCTCGAGCAGTACTTC
CASIRPGRGLEQYF